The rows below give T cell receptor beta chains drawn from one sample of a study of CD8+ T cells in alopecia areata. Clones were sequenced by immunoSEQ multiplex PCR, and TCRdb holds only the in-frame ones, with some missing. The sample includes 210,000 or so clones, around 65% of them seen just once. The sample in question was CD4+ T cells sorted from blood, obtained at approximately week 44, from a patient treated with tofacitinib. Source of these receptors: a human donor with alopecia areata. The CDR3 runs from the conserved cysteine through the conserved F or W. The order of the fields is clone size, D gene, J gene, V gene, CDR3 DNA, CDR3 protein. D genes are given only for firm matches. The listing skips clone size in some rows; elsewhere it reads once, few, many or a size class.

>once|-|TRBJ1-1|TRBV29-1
TGCAGCGTTGGACCGGGCGCTGGAACGGAAGCTTTCTTT
CSVGPGAGTEAFF
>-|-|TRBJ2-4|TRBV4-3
TGCGCCAGCAGCCAAGTGATAGCCAAAAACATTCAGTACTTC
CASSQVIAKNIQYF
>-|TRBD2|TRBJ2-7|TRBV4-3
TGCGCCAGCAGTTCCGGGACTAGCGTGGGCAAATACGAGCAGTACTTC
CASSSGTSVGKYEQYF
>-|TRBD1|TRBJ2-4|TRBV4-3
TGCGCCAGCAGCCAAGTAGAAATACCCGGGACAGCAAGTAACATTCAGTACTTC
CASSQVEIPGTASNIQYF
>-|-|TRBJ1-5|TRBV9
TGTGCCAGCAGCGTAGCTGCAGGGGATCAGCCCCAGCATTTT
CASSVAAGDQPQHF
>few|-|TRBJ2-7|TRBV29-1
TGCAGCGTGACAGAATCCTACGAGCAGTACTTC
CSVTESYEQYF
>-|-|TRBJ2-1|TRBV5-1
TGCGCCAGCAGCAGGACCAATGAGCAGTTCTTC
CASSRTNEQFF
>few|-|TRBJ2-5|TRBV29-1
TGCAGCGTTGCCGGGGGCCCCCAAGAGACCCAGTACTTC
CSVAGGPQETQYF
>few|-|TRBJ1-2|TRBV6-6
TGTGCCAGCAGGCGCCAGGGACCTAACTATGGCTACACCTTC
CASRRQGPNYGYTF
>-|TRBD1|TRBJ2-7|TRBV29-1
TGCAGCGTCGGGACAGGGATCGACGAGCAGTACTTC
CSVGTGIDEQYF
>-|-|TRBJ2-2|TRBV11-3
TGTGCCAGCAGCTTATCCTTCGGGTCGAACACCGGGGAGCTGTTTTTT
CASSLSFGSNTGELFF
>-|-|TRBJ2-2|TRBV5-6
TGTGCCAGCAGACGGGCCACGAACACCGGGGAGCTGTTTTTT
CASRRATNTGELFF
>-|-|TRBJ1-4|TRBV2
TGTGCCAGCAGTGATCAGGGCGGTAGAGGGTTTTTT
CASSDQGGRGFF
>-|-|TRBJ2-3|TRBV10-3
TGTGCCATCAGTGAGTCGAAGGGGAAGAGTACGCAGTATTTT
CAISESKGKSTQYF
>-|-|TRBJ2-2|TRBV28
TGTGCCAGCACCGGACAGATCACCGGGGAGCTGTTTTTT
CASTGQITGELFF
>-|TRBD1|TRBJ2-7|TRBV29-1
TGCAGCGCCGCCCGGACAGGGACCTACGAGCAGTACTTC
CSAARTGTYEQYF
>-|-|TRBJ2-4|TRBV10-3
TGTGCCATCAGTGGGGACATTGCCAAAAACATTCAGTACTTC
CAISGDIAKNIQYF
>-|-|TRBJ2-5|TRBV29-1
TGCAGCGTTGTGGGGGCGGGGCCCTCTCAAGAGACCCAGTACTTC
CSVVGAGPSQETQYF
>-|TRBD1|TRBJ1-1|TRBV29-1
TGCAGCGTAGGCGGACAGGTCACTGAAGCTTTCTTT
CSVGGQVTEAFF
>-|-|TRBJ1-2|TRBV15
TGTGCCACCGAAGCAGGGGATAACTATGGCTACACCTTC
CATEAGDNYGYTF
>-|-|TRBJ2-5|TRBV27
TGTGCCAGCGGGCTCCGCAAAGAGACCCAGTACTTC
CASGLRKETQYF
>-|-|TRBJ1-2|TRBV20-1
TGCAGTGCTCGGGATAACTATGGCTACACCTTC
CSARDNYGYTF
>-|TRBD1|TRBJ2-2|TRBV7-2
TGTGCCAGCAGCTTATACAGGGGCGGCGGCACCGGGGAGCTGTTTTTT
CASSLYRGGGTGELFF
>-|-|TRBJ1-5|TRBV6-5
TGTGCCAGCAGCGCTACCCGGAGACAGCCCCAGCATTTT
CASSATRRQPQHF
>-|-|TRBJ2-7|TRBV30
TGTGCCTGGAGTGCTTCAACTCCGTACGAGCAGTACTTC
CAWSASTPYEQYF
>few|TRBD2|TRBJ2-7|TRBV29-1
TGCAGCGCCCGAAAGACTAGCGAGACCTACGAGCAGTACTTC
CSARKTSETYEQYF
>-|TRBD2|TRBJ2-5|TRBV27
TGTGCCAGCAGGCTAGCGGGGGAAGAGACCCAGTACTTC
CASRLAGEETQYF
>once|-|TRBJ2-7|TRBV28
TGTGCCAGCAGTTGGGAGACAGGTAACTACGAGCAGTACTTC
CASSWETGNYEQYF
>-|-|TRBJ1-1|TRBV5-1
TGCGCCAGCAGACCGTTACAGGGAGGAAACACTGAAGCTTTCTTT
CASRPLQGGNTEAFF
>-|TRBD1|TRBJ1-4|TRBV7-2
TGTGCCAGCACCCCAGGGGGACCGGATGAAAAACTGTTTTTT
CASTPGGPDEKLFF
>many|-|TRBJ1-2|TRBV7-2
TGTGCCAGCACCGAAGACCCTACTAACTATGGCTACACCTTC
CASTEDPTNYGYTF
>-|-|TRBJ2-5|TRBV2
TGTGCCAGCAGGACGAGGACGGTGCTAGAGACCCAGTACTTC
CASRTRTVLETQYF
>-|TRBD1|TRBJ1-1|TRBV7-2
TGTGCCAGCAGCTTCAGGGGGCCGAACACTGAAGCTTTCTTT
CASSFRGPNTEAFF
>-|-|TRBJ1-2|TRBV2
TGTGCCAGCAGTGAATTCGAGGACTATGGCTACACCTTC
CASSEFEDYGYTF
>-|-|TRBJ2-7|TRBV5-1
TGCGCCAGCAGCTTCGATCTTTCCGAGCAGTACTTC
CASSFDLSEQYF
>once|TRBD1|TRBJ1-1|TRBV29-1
TGCAGCGTTGAAACGACAGGGGAGAGTGACACTGAAGCTTTCTTT
CSVETTGESDTEAFF
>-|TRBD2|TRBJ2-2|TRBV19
TGTGCCAGTATACCAGCCTTACTGGCTAGCGGGGCGAACACCGGGGAGCTGTTTTTT
CASIPALLASGANTGELFF
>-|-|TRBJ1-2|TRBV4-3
TGCGCCAGCAGCCAAGATTTACGGAAAAACTATGGCTACACCTTC
CASSQDLRKNYGYTF
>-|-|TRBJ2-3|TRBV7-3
TGTGCCAGCAGCTTAGGTAGCGGAAGCACAGATACGCAGTATTTT
CASSLGSGSTDTQYF
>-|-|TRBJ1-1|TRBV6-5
TGTGCCAGCAGCTTCGCATCAAACACTGAAGCTTTCTTT
CASSFASNTEAFF
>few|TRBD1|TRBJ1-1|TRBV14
TGTGCCAGCAGCCGGTGGCCGGGACAGGTTGCTTTCTTT
CASSRWPGQVAFF
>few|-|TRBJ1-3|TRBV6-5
TGTGCCAGCAGCCCGGAGCAGGCGGGAAACACCATATATTTT
CASSPEQAGNTIYF
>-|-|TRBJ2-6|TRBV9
TGTGCCAGCAGCGGGGGAGGTAGAGGGGCTGGGGCCAACGTCCTGACTTTC
CASSGGGRGAGANVLTF
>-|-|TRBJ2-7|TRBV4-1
TGCGCCAGCAGCCAAGATCTAGGACAGTCCTACGAGCAGTACTTC
CASSQDLGQSYEQYF
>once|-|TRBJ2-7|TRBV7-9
TGTGCCAGCAGCTTAGCCCCAGAGAGCCCCTACGAGCAGTACTTC
CASSLAPESPYEQYF
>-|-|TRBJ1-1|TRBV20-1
TGCAGTGCTAGATTGGACACTGAAGCTTTCTTT
CSARLDTEAFF
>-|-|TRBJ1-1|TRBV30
TGTGCCTGGAAGTGGAACACTGAAGCTTTCTTT
CAWKWNTEAFF
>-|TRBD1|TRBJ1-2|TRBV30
TGTGCCTGGAGTCTCGGAACAGGGGTGGGCTACACCTTC
CAWSLGTGVGYTF
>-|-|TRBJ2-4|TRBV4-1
TGCGCCAGCAGCCAAGATCCTTGGGCACTAGCCAAAAACATTCAGTACTTC
CASSQDPWALAKNIQYF
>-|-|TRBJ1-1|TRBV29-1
TGCAGCGTTGAAGAAATGTGGGAGAGTGAAGCTTTCTTT
CSVEEMWESEAFF
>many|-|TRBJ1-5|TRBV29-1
TGCAGCGTTGCAGGGAACAAAAATCAGCCCCAGCATTTT
CSVAGNKNQPQHF
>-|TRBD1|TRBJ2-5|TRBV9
TGTGCCAGCAGCGGATGGGACAGGGACCCTACCGACCCCCAGTACTTC
CASSGWDRDPTDPQYF
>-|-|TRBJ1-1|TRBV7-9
TGTGCCAGCAGCTCGTCGGGGGGCATGAACACTGAAGCTTTCTTT
CASSSSGGMNTEAFF
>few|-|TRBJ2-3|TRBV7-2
TGTGCCAGCAGCTTAGATACGGGGCTCGTTACAGATACGCAGTATTTT
CASSLDTGLVTDTQYF
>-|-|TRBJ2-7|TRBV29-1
TGCAGCGTTGAGAACAGGCCCCTTTCCTACGAGCAGTACTTC
CSVENRPLSYEQYF
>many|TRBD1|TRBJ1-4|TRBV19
TGTGCCAGTTCGGGTGACAGGGGAAAACTGTTTTTT
CASSGDRGKLFF
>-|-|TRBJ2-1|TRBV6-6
TGTGCCAGCAGTTATATATCCCGGGAACAGTTCTTC
CASSYISREQFF
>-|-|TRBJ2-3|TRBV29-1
TGCAGCGAGCTTACAGATACGCAGTATTTT
CSELTDTQYF
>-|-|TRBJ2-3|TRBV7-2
TGTGCCAGCAGTCGTAGACTAGGCACAGATACGCAGTATTTT
CASSRRLGTDTQYF
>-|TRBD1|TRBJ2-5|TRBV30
TGTGCCTGGAGAGAGTCGACAGGGTACCAAGAGACCCAGTACTTC
CAWRESTGYQETQYF